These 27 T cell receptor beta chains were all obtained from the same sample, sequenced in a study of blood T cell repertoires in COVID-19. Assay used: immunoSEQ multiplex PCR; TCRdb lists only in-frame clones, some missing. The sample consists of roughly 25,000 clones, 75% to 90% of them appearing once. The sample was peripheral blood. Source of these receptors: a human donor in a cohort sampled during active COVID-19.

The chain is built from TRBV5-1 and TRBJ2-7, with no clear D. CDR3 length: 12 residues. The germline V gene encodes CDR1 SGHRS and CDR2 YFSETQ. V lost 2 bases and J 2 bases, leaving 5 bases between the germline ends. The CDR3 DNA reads TGCGCCAGCAGCTTTGACACCTACGAGCAGTACTTC. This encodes CASSFDTYEQYF.

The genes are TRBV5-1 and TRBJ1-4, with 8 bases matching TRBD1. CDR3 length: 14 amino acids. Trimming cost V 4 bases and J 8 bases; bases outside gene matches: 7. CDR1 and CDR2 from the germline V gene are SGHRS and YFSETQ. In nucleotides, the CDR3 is TGCGCCAGCAGCCTTCAGGGGGCGGACGAAAAACTGTTTTTT. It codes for CASSLQGADEKLFF.

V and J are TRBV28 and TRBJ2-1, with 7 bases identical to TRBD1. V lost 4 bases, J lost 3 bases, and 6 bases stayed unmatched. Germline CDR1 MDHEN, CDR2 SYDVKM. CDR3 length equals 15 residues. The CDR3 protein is CASSSRQGYYNEQFF. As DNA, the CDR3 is TGTGCCAGCAGTTCCAGACAGGGTTACTACAATGAGCAGTTCTTC.

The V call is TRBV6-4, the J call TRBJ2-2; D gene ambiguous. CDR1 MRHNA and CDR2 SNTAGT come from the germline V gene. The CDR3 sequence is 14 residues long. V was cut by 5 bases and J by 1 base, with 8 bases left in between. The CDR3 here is CASSTQLNTGELFF. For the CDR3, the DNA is TGTGCCAGCAGTACACAGCTGAACACCGGGGAGCTGTTTTTT.

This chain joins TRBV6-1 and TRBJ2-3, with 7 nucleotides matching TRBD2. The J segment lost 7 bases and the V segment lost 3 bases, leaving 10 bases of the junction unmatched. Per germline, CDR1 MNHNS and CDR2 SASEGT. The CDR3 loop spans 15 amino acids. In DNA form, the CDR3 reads TGTGCCAGCAGTGAGGAGTGGGAGGGCCTATATACGCAGTATTTT. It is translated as CASSEEWEGLYTQYF.

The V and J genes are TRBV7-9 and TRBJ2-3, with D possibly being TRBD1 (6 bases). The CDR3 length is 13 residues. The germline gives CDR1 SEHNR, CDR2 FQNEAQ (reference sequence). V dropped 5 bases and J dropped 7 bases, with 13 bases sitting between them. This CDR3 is CASSPGQLYTQYF. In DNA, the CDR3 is TGTGCCAGCAGCCCAGGACAGCTTTATACGCAGTATTTT.

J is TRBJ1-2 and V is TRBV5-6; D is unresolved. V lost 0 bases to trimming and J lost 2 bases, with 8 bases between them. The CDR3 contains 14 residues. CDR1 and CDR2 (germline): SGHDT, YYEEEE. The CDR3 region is CASSLAQKNYGYTF. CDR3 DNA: TGTGCCAGCAGCTTGGCCCAGAAGAACTATGGCTACACCTTC. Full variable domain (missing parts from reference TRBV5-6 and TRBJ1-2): DAGVTQSPTHLIKTRGQQVTLRCSPKSGHDTVSWYQQALGQGPQFIFQYYEEEERQRGNFPDRFSGHQFPNYSSELNVNALLLGDSALYLCASSLAQKNYGYTFGSGTRLTVV.

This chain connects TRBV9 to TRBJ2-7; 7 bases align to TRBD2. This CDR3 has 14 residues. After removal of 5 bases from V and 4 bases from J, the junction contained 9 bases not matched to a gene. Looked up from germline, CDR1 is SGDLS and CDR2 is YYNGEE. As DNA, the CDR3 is TGTGCCAGCAGTGCCGGGACGGGGGGATACGAGCAGTACTTC. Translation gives CASSAGTGGYEQYF.

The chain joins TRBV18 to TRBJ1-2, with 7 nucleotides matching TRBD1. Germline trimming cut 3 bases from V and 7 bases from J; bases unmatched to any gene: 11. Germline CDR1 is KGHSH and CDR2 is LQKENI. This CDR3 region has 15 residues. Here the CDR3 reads CASSPLDREGIGYTF. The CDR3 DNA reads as TGTGCCAGCTCACCTCTAGACAGGGAAGGCATTGGCTACACCTTC.

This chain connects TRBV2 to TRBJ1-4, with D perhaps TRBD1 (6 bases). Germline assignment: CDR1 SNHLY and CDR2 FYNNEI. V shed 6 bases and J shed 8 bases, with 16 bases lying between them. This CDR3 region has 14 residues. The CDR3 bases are TGTGCCAGCAGCCTCTTAGGGGGAAGAGAAAAACTGTTTTTT. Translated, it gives CASSLLGGREKLFF. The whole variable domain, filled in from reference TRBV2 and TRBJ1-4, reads EPEVTQTPSHQVTQMGQEVILRCVPISNHLYFYWYRQILGQKVEFLVSFYNNEISEKSEIFDDQFSVERPDGSNFTLKIRSTKLEDSAMYFCASSLLGGREKLFFGSGTQLSVL.

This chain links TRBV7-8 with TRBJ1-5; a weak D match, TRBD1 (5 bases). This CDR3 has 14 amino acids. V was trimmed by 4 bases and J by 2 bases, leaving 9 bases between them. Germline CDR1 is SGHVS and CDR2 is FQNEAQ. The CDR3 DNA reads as TGTGCCAGCAGCTATACAGGAGGCAATCAGCCCCAGCATTTT. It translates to CASSYTGGNQPQHF. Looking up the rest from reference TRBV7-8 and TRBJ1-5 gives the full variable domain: GAGVSQSPRYKVAKRGQDVALRCDPISGHVSLFWYQQALGQGPEFLTYFQNEAQLDKSGLPSDRFFAERPEGSVSTLKIQRTQQEDSAVYLCASSYTGGNQPQHFGDGTRLSIL.

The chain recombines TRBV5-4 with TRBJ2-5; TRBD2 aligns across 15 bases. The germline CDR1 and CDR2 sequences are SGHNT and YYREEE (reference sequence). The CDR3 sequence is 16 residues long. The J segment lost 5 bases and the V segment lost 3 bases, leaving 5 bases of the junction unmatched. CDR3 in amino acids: CASSSGLAGGSETQYF. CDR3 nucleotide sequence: TGTGCCAGCAGCTCGGGACTAGCGGGGGGTTCGGAGACCCAGTACTTC. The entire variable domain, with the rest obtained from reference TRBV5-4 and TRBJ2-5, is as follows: ETGVTQSPTHLIKTRGQQVTLRCSSQSGHNTVSWYQQALGQGPQFIFQYYREEENGRGNFPPRFSGLQFPNYSSELNVNALELDDSALYLCASSSGLAGGSETQYFGPGTRLLVL.

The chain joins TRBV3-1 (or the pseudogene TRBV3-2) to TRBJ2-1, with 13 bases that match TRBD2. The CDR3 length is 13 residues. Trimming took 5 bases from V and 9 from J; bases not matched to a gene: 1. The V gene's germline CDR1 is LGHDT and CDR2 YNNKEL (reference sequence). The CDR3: CASSWTSGSEQFF. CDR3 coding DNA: TGTGCCAGCAGCTGGACTAGCGGGAGTGAGCAGTTCTTC.

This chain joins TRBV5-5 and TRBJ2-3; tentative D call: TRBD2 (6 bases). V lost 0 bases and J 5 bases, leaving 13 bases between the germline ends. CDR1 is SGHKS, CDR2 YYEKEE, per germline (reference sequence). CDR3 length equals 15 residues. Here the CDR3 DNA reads TGTGCCAGCAGCTTGGTGGCGGGATCGGTAGATACGCAGTATTTT. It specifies CASSLVAGSVDTQYF.

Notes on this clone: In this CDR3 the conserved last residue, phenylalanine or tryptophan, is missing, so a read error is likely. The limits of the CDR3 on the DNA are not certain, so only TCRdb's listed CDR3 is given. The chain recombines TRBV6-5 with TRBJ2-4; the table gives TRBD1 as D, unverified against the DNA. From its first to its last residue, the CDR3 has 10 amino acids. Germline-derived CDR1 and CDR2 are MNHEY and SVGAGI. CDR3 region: CASSWTRLMY.

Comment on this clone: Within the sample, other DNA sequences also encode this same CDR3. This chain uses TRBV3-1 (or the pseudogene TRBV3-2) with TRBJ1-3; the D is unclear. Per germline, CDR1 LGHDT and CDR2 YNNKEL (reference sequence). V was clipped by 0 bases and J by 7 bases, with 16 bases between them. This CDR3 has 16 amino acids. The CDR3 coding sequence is TGTGCCAGCAGCCAAGATTCAGGCTACCGTGGGAACACCATATATTTT. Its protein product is CASSQDSGYRGNTIYF.

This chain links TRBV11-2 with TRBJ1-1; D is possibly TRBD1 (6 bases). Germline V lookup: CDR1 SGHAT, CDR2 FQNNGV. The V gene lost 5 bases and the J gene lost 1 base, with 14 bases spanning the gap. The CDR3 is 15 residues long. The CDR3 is CASSPRVGANTEAFF. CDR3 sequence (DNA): TGTGCCAGCAGCCCCCGAGTGGGGGCGAACACTGAAGCTTTCTTT. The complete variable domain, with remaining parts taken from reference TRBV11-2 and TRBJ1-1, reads EAGVAQSPRYKIIEKRQSVAFWCNPISGHATLYWYQQILGQGPKLLIQFQNNGVVDDSQLPKDRFSAERLKGVDSTLKIQPAKLEDSAVYLCASSPRVGANTEAFFGQGTRLTVV.

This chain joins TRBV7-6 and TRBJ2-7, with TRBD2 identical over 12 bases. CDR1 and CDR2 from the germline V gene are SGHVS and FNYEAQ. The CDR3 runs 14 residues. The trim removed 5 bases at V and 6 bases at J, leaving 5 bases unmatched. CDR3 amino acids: CASSHGLAGREQYF. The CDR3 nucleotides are TGTGCCAGCAGCCATGGACTAGCGGGGCGCGAGCAGTACTTC.

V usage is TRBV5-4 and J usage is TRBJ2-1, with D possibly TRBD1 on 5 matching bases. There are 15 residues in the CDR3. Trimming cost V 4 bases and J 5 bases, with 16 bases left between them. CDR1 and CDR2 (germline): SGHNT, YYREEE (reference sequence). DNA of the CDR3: TGTGCCAGCAGCCTCCGCCTAGGGGCGAACAATGAGCAGTTCTTC. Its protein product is CASSLRLGANNEQFF.

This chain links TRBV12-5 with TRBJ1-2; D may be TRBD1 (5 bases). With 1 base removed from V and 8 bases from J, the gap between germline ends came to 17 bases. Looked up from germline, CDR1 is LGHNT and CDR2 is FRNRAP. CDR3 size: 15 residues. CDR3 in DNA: TGTGCTAGTGGTTTGGACGGGCACGGGAGGGGCGGCTACACCTTC. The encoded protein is CASGLDGHGRGGYTF.

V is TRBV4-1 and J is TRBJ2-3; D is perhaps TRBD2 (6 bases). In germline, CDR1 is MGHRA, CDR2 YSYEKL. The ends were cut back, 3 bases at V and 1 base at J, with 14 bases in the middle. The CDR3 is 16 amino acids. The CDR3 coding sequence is TGCGCCAGCAGCCAGACTCAACTAGCCCGCACAGATACGCAGTATTTT. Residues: CASSQTQLARTDTQYF.

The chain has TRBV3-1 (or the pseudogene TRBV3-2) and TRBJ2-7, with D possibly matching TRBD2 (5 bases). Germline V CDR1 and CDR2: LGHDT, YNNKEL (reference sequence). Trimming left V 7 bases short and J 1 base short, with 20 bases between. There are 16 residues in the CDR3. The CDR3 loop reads CASTPRGTVSSYEQYF. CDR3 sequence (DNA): TGTGCCAGCACGCCCCGGGGAACAGTCTCATCCTACGAGCAGTACTTC.

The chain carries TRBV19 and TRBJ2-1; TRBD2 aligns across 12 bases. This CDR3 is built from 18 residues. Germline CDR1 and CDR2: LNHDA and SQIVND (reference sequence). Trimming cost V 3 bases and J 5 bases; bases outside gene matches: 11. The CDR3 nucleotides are TGTGCCAGTAGTATTTTCCTAGCGGGAGGGCGGCGTGACAATGAGCAGTTCTTC. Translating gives CASSIFLAGGRRDNEQFF.

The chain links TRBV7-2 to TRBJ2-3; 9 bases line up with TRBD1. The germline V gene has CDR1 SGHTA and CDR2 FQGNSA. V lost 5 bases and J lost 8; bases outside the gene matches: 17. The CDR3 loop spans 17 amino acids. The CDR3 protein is CASSRTRPGQGHGTQYF. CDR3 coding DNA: TGTGCCAGCAGCAGGACCAGACCGGGACAGGGCCACGGTACGCAGTATTTT. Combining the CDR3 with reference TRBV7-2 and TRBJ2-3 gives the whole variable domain GAGVSQSPSNKVTEKGKDVELRCDPISGHTALYWYRQSLGQGLEFLIYFQGNSAPDKSGLPSDRFSAERTGGSVSTLTIQRTQQEDSAVYLCASSRTRPGQGHGTQYFGPGTRLTVL.

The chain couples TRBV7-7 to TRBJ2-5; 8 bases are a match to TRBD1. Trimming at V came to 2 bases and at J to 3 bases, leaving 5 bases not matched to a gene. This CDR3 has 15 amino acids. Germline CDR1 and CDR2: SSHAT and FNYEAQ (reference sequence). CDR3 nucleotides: TGTGCCAGCAGCTTAAGACAGGGGCGGGAAGAGACCCAGTACTTC. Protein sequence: CASSLRQGREETQYF.

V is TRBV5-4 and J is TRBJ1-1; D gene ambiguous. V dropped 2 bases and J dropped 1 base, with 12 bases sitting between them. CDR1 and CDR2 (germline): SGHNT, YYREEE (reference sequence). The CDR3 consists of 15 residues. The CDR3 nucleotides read TGTGCCAGCAGCTTAAAGGACGGGAGGAACACTGAAGCTTTCTTT. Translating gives CASSLKDGRNTEAFF.

This chain's CDR3 is CATSTGVPETQYF. CDR3 coding DNA: TGTGCCACCTCGACAGGGGTCCCAGAGACCCAGTACTTC. The gene calls are TRBV6-5 and TRBJ2-5; the match to TRBD1 covers 8 bases. CDR1 MNHEY and CDR2 SVGAGI come from the germline V gene. The V gene end was trimmed by 10 bases and the J gene end by 4 bases; junction bases not matched to a gene: 8. The CDR3 contains 13 residues.